These 3 T cell receptor beta chains came from one sample sequenced in a study of T cells in Graves' hyperthyroidism and ophthalmopathy. Amplification targeted TCR beta CDR3 regions from RNA transcripts. With the HTBI primer set, the TCR CDR3 went through a first round of RT-PCR. MiXCR was run by TCRdb on the multiplex PCR reads, yielding one entry per CDR3 protein. The sample has 700,000 or so distinct CDR3 sequences, about 15% seen once. The material sequenced was blood. The receptor set was obtained from a man between 18 and 29 years old with Graves' hyperthyroidism.

This clonotype was recorded at least ten times. The CDR3 loop is CAWTDRGLYGYTF. The CDR3 DNA is TGTGCCTGGACTGACAGGGGCCTCTATGGCTACACCTTC. This chain links TRBV30 with TRBJ1-2; 8 bases are a match to TRBD1. V shed 4 bases, J shed 4 bases, and the junction held 5 bases outside the gene matches. This CDR3 region has 13 residues. The V gene's germline CDR1 is GTSNPN and CDR2 SVGIG (reference sequence).

The chain has TRBV6-1 and TRBJ2-3; 12 positions agree with TRBD2. CDR1 is MNHNS and CDR2 is SASEGT in the germline V gene. The length of the CDR3 is 16 residues. V was clipped by 6 bases and J by 5 bases; unmatched bases: 9. The CDR3 DNA is TGTGCCAGCAGCGCCCGGACTAGCGGGACGGGAGATACGCAGTATTTT. Translated, it gives CASSARTSGTGDTQYF.

In its sample, this clonotype was seen many times. This chain links TRBV28 with TRBJ1-5, with no clear D. The CDR3 covers 13 residues. Trimming shortened V by 6 bases and J by 3 bases, and 9 bases separated the two germline ends. Germline lookup yields CDR1 MDHEN and CDR2 SYDVKM. This chain's CDR3 is CASSPGVNQPQHF. CDR3 nucleotides: TGTGCCAGCAGCCCCGGGGTCAATCAGCCCCAGCATTTT.